These T cell receptor beta chains were read from a single sample in a study of blood T cell repertoires in COVID-19. The assay was immunoSEQ multiplex PCR, and TCRdb's table has in-frame clones only and misses some. This sample has 130,000 to 150,000 clones, with almost 90% found just once. Sample: peripheral blood. All receptors come from a human donor in a cohort sampled during active COVID-19. Both conserved end residues are part of each CDR3. A D gene is named only where the DNA matches it firmly. The listing skips clone size in some rows; elsewhere it reads once, few, many or a size class.

v_call	d_call	j_call	clone_size	cdr3_nt	cdr3_aa
TRBV6-6	TRBD2	TRBJ2-7	once	TGTGCCAGCAGTTACCCGGATCTAGCGGGGGACTACGAGCAGTACTTC	CASSYPDLAGDYEQYF
TRBV3-1/TRBV3-2	NA	TRBJ2-3	NA	TGTGCCAGCAGCCAGGCCTTTAGCACAGATACGCAGTATTTT	CASSQAFSTDTQYF
TRBV18	TRBD2	TRBJ2-2	NA	TGTGCCAGCTCACTAACTAGCGGGGCGAACACCGGGGAGCTGTTTTTT	CASSLTSGANTGELFF
TRBV5-5	TRBD1	TRBJ1-5	NA	TGTGCCAGCAGCCTCACAGGGGATCGGAATCAGCCCCAGCATTTT	CASSLTGDRNQPQHF
TRBV10-2	TRBD2	TRBJ2-2	NA	TGCGCCAGCAGTGAGCGAGCGGGGGGGCCCACCGGGGAGCTGTTTTTT	CASSERAGGPTGELFF
TRBV19	TRBD1	TRBJ1-1	once	TGTGCCAGTAGTAGGGGACAGAGGAACACTGAAGCTTTCTTT	CASSRGQRNTEAFF
TRBV7-2	NA	TRBJ2-1	NA	TGTGCCAGCAGCTTGGGATCCGGGACTCTGAATGAGCAGTTCTTC	CASSLGSGTLNEQFF
TRBV7-2	TRBD2	TRBJ2-1	NA	TGTGCCAGCAGCTCTACTAGCGGAGGTTACAATGAGCAGTTCTTC	CASSSTSGGYNEQFF
TRBV11-3	TRBD1	TRBJ2-5	NA	TGTGCCAGCAGCTTAGGACGACAGGGAAGAGAGACCCAGTACTTC	CASSLGRQGRETQYF
TRBV9	NA	TRBJ1-2	NA	TGTGCCAGCAGCGTAGCGGCACAGGATTATGGCTACACCTTC	CASSVAAQDYGYTF
TRBV7-2	NA	TRBJ1-4	NA	TGTGCCAGCAGCTTTGGAGGGGAGACTAATGAAAAACTGTTTTTT	CASSFGGETNEKLFF
TRBV3-1/TRBV3-2	NA	TRBJ1-5	NA	TGTGCCAGCAGCCAAGAGAGGGATCAGCCCCAGCATTTT	CASSQERDQPQHF
TRBV10-2	TRBD2	TRBJ2-1	NA	TGCGCCAGCAGTGGGACTAGCGGGAGGTTAGGTGAGCAGTTCTTC	CASSGTSGRLGEQFF
TRBV4-2	TRBD1	TRBJ1-4	once	TGTGCCAGTCAGGGGGCAACTAATGAAAAACTGTTTTTT	CASQGATNEKLFF
TRBV11-3	NA	TRBJ2-3	NA	TGTGCCAGCAGCTCCACTCGGGGTTCAGATACGCAGTATTTT	CASSSTRGSDTQYF
TRBV9	TRBD1	TRBJ2-1	NA	TGTGCCAGCAGCGTTGCCGGGACAGCTACTTCCTACAATGAGCAGTTCTTC	CASSVAGTATSYNEQFF
TRBV13	TRBD1	TRBJ2-7	NA	TGTGCCAGCAGCAGTGACAGGGGTCCTCACCTGGAAAGCTACGAGCAGTACTTC	CASSSDRGPHLESYEQYF
TRBV2	TRBD2	TRBJ2-1	few	TGTGCCAGCAGTGAAGAGTTTGCTAGCGGGAGTAATGAGCAGTTCTTC	CASSEEFASGSNEQFF